This passage covers 4 T cell receptor beta chains from one sample sequenced in a study of T-cell memory formation after mild COVID-19. TCRdb ran MiXCR on the 5' RACE reads and lists one entry per CDR3 protein. The table includes more than 450,000 distinct CDR3 sequences, more than 15% detected once. The sequenced sample was PBMCs or a T cell subset sorted from them (not recorded which). These receptors were obtained from an adult woman who had mild COVID-19 (a few samples of this study predate the infection). Cell type and time point are not known.

The chain combines TRBV7-9 with TRBJ1-2; no clear D. V dropped 3 bases and J dropped 11 bases, with 13 bases sitting between them. Germline V gene lookup returns CDR1 SEHNR and CDR2 FQNEAQ (reference sequence). CDR3 length: 12 amino acids. The CDR3 DNA reads as TGTGCCAGCAGCTTTTCCGAGACTCCGTACACCTTC. Residues: CASSFSETPYTF.

This clonotype was seen only a few times. The chain combines TRBV7-3 with TRBJ2-2; D remains unclear. The CDR3 runs 12 residues. V was shortened by 4 bases and J by 3 bases, with 3 bases between the two germline ends. Germline V gene lookup returns CDR1 SGHTA and CDR2 FQGTGA. The CDR3 region is CASSSHTGELFF. CDR3 nucleotide sequence: TGTGCCAGCAGCTCTCACACCGGGGAGCTGTTTTTT.

The chain uses TRBV5-1 and TRBJ2-3, with TRBD2 matching over 8 bases. Trimming at V came to 1 base and at J to 5 bases, leaving 3 bases not matched to a gene. The CDR3 spans 14 residues. CDR1 is SGHRS, CDR2 YFSETQ, per germline. CDR3: CASSLRLAKDTQYF. The CDR3 DNA reads TGCGCCAGCAGCTTGAGACTAGCGAAAGATACGCAGTATTTT.

The chain recombines TRBV29-1 with TRBJ2-1, with a possible D match to TRBD2 (6 bases). The CDR3 extends over 15 amino acids. V was clipped by 1 base and J by 8 bases, with 18 bases between them. Per germline, CDR1 SQVTM and CDR2 ANQGSEA. The CDR3 loop reads CSVEGRLDLGDEQFF. CDR3 DNA sequence: TGCAGCGTTGAAGGTCGACTAGATCTCGGAGATGAGCAGTTCTTC.